Included here is one TCR beta chain sequence, with context. Authors' methods: Amplifying reference gene primers gave estimates of nucleated cell counts. Data came from immunoSEQ multiplex PCR; TCRdb stores just in-frame clones and leaves some out. Clone size and the V and J calls come from that table; the DNA yielded D and trimming. The table has under 300,000 clones, approximately 80% seen once. V was trimmed by 3 bases and J by 3 bases, leaving 6 bases between them. This CDR3 has 12 amino acids. In germline, CDR1 is MDHEN, CDR2 SYDVKM. The sample belongs to a study of blood T cell repertoires in COVID-19. Study-level background: Some COVID-19 samples were acute and others convalescent; all came from the United States, Italy and Spain. T cells, B-cell-depleted T cells, or PBMCs provided the cDNA or gDNA that served as material.

The TCR was taken from a woman younger than 35 with acute or convalescent COVID-19. Sample: peripheral blood. The chain uses TRBV28 and TRBJ2-7; D gene ambiguous. CDR3 protein: CASSFQNYEQYF. The CDR3 nucleotides read TGTGCCAGCAGTTTTCAAAACTACGAGCAGTACTTC.